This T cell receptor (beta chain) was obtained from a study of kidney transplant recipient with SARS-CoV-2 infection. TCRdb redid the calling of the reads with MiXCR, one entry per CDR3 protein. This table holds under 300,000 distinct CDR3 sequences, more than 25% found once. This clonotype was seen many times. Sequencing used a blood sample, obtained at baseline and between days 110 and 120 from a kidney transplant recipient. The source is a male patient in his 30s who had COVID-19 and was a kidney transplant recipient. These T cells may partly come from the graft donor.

DNA of the CDR3: TGTGCCAGCAGCCAAGAATATCCTATGCCCGGAGAGACCCAGTACTTC. Encoded protein: CASSQEYPMPGETQYF. The chain recombines TRBV14 with TRBJ2-5; D is ambiguous. CDR3 length: 16 amino acids. Germline CDR1 reads SGHDN; CDR2 reads FVKESK. V shed 0 bases and J shed 4 bases, with 15 bases lying between them. The full variable domain, its missing parts supplied by reference TRBV14 and TRBJ2-5, is EAGVTQFPSHSVIEKGQTVTLRCDPISGHDNLYWYRRVMGKEIKFLLHFVKESKQDESGMPNNRFLAERTGGTYSTLKVQPAELEDSGVYFCASSQEYPMPGETQYFGPGTRLLVL.